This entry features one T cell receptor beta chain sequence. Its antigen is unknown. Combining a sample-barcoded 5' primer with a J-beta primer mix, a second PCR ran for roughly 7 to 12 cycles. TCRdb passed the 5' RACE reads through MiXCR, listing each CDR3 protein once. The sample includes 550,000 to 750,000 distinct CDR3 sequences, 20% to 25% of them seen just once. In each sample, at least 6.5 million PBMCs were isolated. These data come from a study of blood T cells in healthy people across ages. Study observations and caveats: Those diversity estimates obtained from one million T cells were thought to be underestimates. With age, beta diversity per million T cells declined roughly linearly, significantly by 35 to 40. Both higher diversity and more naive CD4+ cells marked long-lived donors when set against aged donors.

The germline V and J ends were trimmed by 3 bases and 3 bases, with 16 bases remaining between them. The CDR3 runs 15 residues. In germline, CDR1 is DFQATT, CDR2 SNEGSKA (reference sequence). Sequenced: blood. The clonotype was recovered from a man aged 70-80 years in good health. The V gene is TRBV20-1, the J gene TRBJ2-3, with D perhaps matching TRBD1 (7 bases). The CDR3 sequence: CSASRQGGVTDTQYF. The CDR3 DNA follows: TGCAGTGCTAGTCGACAGGGAGGAGTGACAGATACGCAGTATTTT.